Reported below is one T cell receptor (beta chain). V was pared by 4 bases and J by 4 bases, with 12 bases between. Germline V gene lookup returns CDR1 SNHLY and CDR2 FYNNEI. The CDR3 contains 14 residues. The data originate from a study of cytomegalovirus exposure and HLA in healthy donors. PCR amplification relied on 60 Vbeta primers (plus 13 Jbeta primers). This table comes from immunoSEQ multiplex PCR, and its TCRdb copy is limited to in-frame clones, with some not included. The table shows 150,000 to 200,000 clones, with around three quarters occurring only once. The chain joins TRBV2 to TRBJ2-3, with no clear D. The sequenced sample consisted of PBMCs. This receptor was obtained from a woman in her 50s in good health and CMV-seronegative. CDR3 sequence: CASSVGRKADTQYF. The CDR3 bases are TGTGCCAGCAGTGTGGGCAGGAAGGCAGATACGCAGTATTTT.